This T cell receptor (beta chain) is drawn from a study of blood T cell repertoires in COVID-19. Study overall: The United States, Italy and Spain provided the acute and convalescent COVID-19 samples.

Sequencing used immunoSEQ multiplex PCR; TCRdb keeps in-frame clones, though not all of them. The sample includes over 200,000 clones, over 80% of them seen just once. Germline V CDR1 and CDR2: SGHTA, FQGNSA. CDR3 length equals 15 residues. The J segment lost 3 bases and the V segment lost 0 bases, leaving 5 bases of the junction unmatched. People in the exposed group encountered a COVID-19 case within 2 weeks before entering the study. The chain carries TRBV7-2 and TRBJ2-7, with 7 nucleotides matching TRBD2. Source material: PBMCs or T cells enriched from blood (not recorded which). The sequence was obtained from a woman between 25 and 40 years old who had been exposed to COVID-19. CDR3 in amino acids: CASSLATSAYYEQYF. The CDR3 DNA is TGTGCCAGCAGCTTAGCCACTAGCGCCTACTACGAGCAGTACTTC.